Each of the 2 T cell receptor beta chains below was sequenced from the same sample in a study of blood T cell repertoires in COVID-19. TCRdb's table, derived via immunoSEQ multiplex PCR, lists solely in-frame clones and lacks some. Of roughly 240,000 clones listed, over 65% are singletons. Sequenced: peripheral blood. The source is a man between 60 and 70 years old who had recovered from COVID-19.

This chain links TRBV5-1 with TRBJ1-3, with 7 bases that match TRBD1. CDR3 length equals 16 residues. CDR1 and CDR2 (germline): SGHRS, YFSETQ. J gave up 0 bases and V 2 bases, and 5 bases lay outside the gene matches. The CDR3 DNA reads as TGCGCCAGCAGCTTAGGACAGGACCTCTCTGGAAACACCATATATTTT. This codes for CASSLGQDLSGNTIYF.

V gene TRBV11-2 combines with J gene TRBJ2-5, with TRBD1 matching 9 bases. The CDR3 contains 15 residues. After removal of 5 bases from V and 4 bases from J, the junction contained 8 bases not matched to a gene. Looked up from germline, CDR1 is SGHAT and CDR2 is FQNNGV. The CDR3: CASSNRDRVLETQYF. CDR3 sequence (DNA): TGTGCCAGCAGCAATAGGGACAGGGTTTTAGAGACCCAGTACTTC.